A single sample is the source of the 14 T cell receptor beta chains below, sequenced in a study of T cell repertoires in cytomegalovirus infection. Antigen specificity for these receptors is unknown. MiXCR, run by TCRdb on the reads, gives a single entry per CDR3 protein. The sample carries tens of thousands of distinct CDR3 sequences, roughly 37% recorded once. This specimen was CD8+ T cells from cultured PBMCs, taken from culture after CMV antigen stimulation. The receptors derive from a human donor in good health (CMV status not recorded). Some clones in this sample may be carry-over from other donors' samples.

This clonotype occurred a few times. The CDR3 bases are TGTGCCAGCAGTTTCACCTACCGACAGGGCTCCTACGAGCAGTACTTC. Translating it yields CASSFTYRQGSYEQYF. The chain joins TRBV6-2 or TRBV6-3 to TRBJ2-7; TRBD1 matches 7 bases. V shed 4 bases and J 0 bases; nucleotides not matched to a gene: 9. The length of the CDR3 is 16 residues. Germline V CDR1 and CDR2: MNHEY, SVGEGT.

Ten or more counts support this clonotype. The CDR3 sequence is CASSDRTMQGYTF. CDR3 bases: TGTGCCAGCAGCGATAGGACCATGCAGGGCTACACCTTC. The chain combines TRBV6-1 with TRBJ1-2; D gene uncertain. Germline CDR1 MNHNS, CDR2 SASEGT. This CDR3 spans 13 amino acids. Trimming pared 6 bases from V and 8 bases from J, leaving 16 bases between.

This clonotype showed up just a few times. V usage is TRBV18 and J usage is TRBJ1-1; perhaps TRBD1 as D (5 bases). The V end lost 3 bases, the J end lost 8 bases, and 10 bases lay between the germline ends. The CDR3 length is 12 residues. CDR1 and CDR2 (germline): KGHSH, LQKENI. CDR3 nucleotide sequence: TGTGCCAGCTCACCCGGGACGGTCGAAGCTTTCTTT. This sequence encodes CASSPGTVEAFF.

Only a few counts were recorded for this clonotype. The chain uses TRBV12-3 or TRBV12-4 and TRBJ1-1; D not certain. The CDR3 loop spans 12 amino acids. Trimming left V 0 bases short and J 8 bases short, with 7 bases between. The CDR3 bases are TGTGCCAGCAGTTTAGCGGTCAAGGAAGCTTTCTTT. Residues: CASSLAVKEAFF.

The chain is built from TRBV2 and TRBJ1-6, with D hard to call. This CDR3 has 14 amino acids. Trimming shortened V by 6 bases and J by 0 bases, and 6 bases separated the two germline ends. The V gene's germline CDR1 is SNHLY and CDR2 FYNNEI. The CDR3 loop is CASRGSSYNSPLHF. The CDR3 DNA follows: TGTGCCAGCAGGGGCAGCTCCTATAATTCACCCCTCCACTTT. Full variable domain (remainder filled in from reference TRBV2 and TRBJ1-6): EPEVTQTPSHQVTQMGQEVILRCVPISNHLYFYWYRQILGQKVEFLVSFYNNEISEKSEIFDDQFSVERPDGSNFTLKIRSTKLEDSAMYFCASRGSSYNSPLHFGNGTRLTVT.

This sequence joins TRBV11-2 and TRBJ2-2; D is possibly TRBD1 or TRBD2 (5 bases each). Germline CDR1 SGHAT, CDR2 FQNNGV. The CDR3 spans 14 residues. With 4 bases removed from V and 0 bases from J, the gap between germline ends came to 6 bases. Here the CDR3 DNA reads TGTGCCAGCAGCTGGGGGTCGAACACCGGGGAGCTGTTTTTT. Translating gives CASSWGSNTGELFF.

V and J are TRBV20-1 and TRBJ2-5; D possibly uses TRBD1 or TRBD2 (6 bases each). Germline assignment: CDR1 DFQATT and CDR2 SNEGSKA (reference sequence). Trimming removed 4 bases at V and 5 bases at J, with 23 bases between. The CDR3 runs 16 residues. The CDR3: CSATTRGSGFFETQYF. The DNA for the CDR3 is TGCAGTGCTACGACTAGGGGGAGCGGATTCTTTGAGACCCAGTACTTC.

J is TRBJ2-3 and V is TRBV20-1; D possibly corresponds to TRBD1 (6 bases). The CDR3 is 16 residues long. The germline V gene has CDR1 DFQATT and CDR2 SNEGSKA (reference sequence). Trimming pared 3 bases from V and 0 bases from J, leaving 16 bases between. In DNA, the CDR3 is TGCAGTGCTAGCCCACTACAGGGCGTGAGCACAGATACGCAGTATTTT. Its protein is CSASPLQGVSTDTQYF.

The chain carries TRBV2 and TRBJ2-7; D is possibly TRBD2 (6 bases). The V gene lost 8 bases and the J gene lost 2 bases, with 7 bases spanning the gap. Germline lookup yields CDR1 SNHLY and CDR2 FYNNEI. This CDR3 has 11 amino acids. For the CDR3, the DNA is TGTGCCAGCCCGGGGGCCTACGAGCAGTACTTC. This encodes CASPGAYEQYF.

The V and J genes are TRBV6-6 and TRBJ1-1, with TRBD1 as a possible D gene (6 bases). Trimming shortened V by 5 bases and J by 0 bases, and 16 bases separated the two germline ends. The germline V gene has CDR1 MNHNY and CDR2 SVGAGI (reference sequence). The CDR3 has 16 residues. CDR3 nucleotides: TGTGCCAGCAGTCAAAAAGGACAGATGCTGAACACTGAAGCTTTCTTT. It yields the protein CASSQKGQMLNTEAFF.

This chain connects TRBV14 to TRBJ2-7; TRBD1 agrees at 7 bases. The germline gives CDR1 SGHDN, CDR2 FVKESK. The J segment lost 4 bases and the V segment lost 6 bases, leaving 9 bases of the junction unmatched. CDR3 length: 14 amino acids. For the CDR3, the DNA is TGTGCCAGCAGTATCTCGGACAGGATATACGAGCAGTACTTC. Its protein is CASSISDRIYEQYF.

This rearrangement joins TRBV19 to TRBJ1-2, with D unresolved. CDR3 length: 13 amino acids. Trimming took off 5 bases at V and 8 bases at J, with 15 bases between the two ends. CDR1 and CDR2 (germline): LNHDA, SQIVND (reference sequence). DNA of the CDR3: TGTGCCAGTAGTGGCCCAACGGCTGGAGGCTACACCTTC. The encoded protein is CASSGPTAGGYTF.

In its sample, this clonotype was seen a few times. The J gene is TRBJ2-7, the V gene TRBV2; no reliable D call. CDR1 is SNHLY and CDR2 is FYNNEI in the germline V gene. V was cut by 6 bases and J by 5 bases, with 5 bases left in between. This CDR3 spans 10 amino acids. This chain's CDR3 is CASRGDEQYF. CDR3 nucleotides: TGTGCCAGCAGAGGCGACGAGCAGTACTTC. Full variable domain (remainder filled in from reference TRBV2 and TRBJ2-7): EPEVTQTPSHQVTQMGQEVILRCVPISNHLYFYWYRQILGQKVEFLVSFYNNEISEKSEIFDDQFSVERPDGSNFTLKIRSTKLEDSAMYFCASRGDEQYFGPGTRLTVT.

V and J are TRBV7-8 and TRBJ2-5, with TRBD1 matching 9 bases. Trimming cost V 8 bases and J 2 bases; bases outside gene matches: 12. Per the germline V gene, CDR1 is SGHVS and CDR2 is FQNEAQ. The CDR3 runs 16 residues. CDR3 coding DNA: TGTGCCAGCCTGCCCAGCCCGGGACAGGGTCAAGAGACCCAGTACTTC. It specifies CASLPSPGQGQETQYF.